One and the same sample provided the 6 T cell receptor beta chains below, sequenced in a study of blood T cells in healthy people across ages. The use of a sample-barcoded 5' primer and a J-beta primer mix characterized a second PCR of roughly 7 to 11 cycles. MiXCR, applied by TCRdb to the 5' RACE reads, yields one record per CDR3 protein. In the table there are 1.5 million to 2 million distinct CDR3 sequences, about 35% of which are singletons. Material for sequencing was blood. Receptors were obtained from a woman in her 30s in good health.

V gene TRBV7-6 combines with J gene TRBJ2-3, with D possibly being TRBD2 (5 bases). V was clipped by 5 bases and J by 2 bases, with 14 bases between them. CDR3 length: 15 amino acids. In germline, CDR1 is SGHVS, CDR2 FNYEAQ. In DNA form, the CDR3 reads TGTGCCAGCAGCCCCGACTACCGAACCACAGATACGCAGTATTTT. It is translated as CASSPDYRTTDTQYF.

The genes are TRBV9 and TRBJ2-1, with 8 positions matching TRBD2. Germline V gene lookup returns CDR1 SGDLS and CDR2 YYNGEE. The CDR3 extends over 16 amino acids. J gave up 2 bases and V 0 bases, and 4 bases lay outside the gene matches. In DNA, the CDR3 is TGTGCCAGCAGCGTAGGGAGTAGCGGGACCTACAATGAGCAGTTCTTC. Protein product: CASSVGSSGTYNEQFF.

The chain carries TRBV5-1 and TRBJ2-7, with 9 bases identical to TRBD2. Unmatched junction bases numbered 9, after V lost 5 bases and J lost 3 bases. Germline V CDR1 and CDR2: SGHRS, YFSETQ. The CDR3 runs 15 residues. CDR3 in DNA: TGCGCCAGCAGGGTAGCGGGAGTTTCCGGCTACGAGCAGTACTTC. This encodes CASRVAGVSGYEQYF.

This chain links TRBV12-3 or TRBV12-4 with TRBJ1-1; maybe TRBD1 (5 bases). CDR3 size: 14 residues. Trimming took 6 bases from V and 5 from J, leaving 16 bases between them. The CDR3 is CASREGAGETEAFF. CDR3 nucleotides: TGTGCCAGCAGAGAAGGGGCTGGTGAAACTGAAGCTTTCTTT.

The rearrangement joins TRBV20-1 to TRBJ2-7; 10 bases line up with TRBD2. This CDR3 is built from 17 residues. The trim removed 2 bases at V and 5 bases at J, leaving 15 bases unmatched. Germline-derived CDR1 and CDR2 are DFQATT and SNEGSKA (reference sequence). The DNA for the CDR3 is TGCAGTGCTAGAAGGGGGTCACGTAGCGGGAGGTTTAACGAGCAGTACTTC. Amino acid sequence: CSARRGSRSGRFNEQYF.

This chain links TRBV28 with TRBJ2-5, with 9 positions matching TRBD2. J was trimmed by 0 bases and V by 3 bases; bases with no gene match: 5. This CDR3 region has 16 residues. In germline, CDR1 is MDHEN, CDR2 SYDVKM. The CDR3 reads CASSFSLAGNQETQYF. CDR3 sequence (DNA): TGTGCCAGCAGTTTTTCGCTAGCGGGGAACCAAGAGACCCAGTACTTC.